This is a list of T cell receptor beta chains from one sample in a study. TCRdb independently ran MiXCR on the RT-PCR reads; one entry per CDR3 protein. The sample consists of more than 600,000 distinct CDR3 sequences, approximately 15% of them appearing once. The sequenced sample consisted of memory CD4+ T cells from blood. Every receptor here comes from a female donor in good health, serving as a healthy control. Both conserved end residues are part of each CDR3. Each record gives: clone size, CDR3 length, V gene, D gene, J gene, CDR3 DNA, CDR3 protein. D genes are given only for firm matches. Only part of the rows carry a size: once, few, many, or a class if the clone is expanded.

clone_size: -
cdr3_length: 20
v_call: TRBV5-1
d_call: -
j_call: TRBJ2-1
cdr3_nt: TGCGCCAGCAGCTTGGCTTTCCGGCAGGGGACTCAAACAGATCACAATGAGCAGTTCTTC
cdr3_aa: CASSLAFRQGTQTDHNEQFF

clone_size: few
cdr3_length: 14
v_call: TRBV20-1
d_call: -
j_call: TRBJ2-5
cdr3_nt: TGCAGTGCTAGAGAAACCCCTCCCCAAGAGACCCAGTACTTC
cdr3_aa: CSARETPPQETQYF

clone_size: -
cdr3_length: 15
v_call: TRBV10-3
d_call: TRBD1
j_call: TRBJ1-2
cdr3_nt: TGTGCCATCAGTGAGTTCGGACAGGGGAACTATGGCTACACCTTC
cdr3_aa: CAISEFGQGNYGYTF

clone_size: many
cdr3_length: 14
v_call: TRBV9
d_call: TRBD2
j_call: TRBJ2-7
cdr3_nt: TGTGCCAGCAGCGTCCTAGCGGGAGCCTACGAGCAGTACTTC
cdr3_aa: CASSVLAGAYEQYF

clone_size: -
cdr3_length: 16
v_call: TRBV7-2
d_call: -
j_call: TRBJ2-7
cdr3_nt: TGTGCCAGCAGCTTAGATAGCCCTGAATACTCCTACGAGCAGTACTTC
cdr3_aa: CASSLDSPEYSYEQYF

clone_size: many
cdr3_length: 15
v_call: TRBV7-9
d_call: -
j_call: TRBJ2-1
cdr3_nt: TGTGCCAGCAGCTTACGCCAGGGGACATACAATGAGCAGTTCTTC
cdr3_aa: CASSLRQGTYNEQFF

clone_size: few
cdr3_length: 14
v_call: TRBV20-1
d_call: TRBD2
j_call: TRBJ2-7
cdr3_nt: TGCAGTGCTCCTCATTGGACGGGGGGGGACGAGCAGTACTTC
cdr3_aa: CSAPHWTGGDEQYF

clone_size: -
cdr3_length: 15
v_call: TRBV20-1
d_call: -
j_call: TRBJ2-5
cdr3_nt: TGCAGTGCTCGAAACCCTTCTAGCGCACAAGAGACCCAGTACTTC
cdr3_aa: CSARNPSSAQETQYF

clone_size: many
cdr3_length: 13
v_call: TRBV29-1
d_call: TRBD2
j_call: TRBJ2-5
cdr3_nt: TGCAGCGTTGAAGTTGCTAGCGGAGAGACCCAGTACTTC
cdr3_aa: CSVEVASGETQYF

clone_size: many
cdr3_length: 12
v_call: TRBV29-1
d_call: -
j_call: TRBJ2-7
cdr3_nt: TGCAGCGTTGAACTCCCGGGCGGCGAGCAGTACTTC
cdr3_aa: CSVELPGGEQYF

clone_size: many
cdr3_length: 14
v_call: TRBV11-2
d_call: TRBD1
j_call: TRBJ1-2
cdr3_nt: TGTGCCAGCAGCTCGGGACAGGGGACCTATGGCTACACCTTC
cdr3_aa: CASSSGQGTYGYTF

clone_size: few
cdr3_length: 15
v_call: TRBV6-6
d_call: TRBD1
j_call: TRBJ1-1
cdr3_nt: TGTGCCAGCAGTTACCTCGGGACAGGGAACACTGAAGCTTTCTTT
cdr3_aa: CASSYLGTGNTEAFF

clone_size: many
cdr3_length: 15
v_call: TRBV5-1
d_call: TRBD2
j_call: TRBJ2-3
cdr3_nt: TGCGCCAGCAGCAAAAGCGGGAGGGGCACAGATACGCAGTATTTT
cdr3_aa: CASSKSGRGTDTQYF

clone_size: many
cdr3_length: 14
v_call: TRBV5-1
d_call: -
j_call: TRBJ1-3
cdr3_nt: TGTGCCAGCAGCTTAACAGGGACTGGAAACACCATATATTTT
cdr3_aa: CASSLTGTGNTIYF

clone_size: few
cdr3_length: 16
v_call: TRBV5-1
d_call: -
j_call: TRBJ2-2
cdr3_nt: TGCGCCAGCAGCTTGGTACCGGGGCTGAACACCGGGGAGCTGTTTTTT
cdr3_aa: CASSLVPGLNTGELFF

clone_size: -
cdr3_length: 16
v_call: TRBV19
d_call: -
j_call: TRBJ1-1
cdr3_nt: TGTGCCAGTAGTATAGGTGTGGGGTCCGCGAAGTCTGAAGCTTTCTTT
cdr3_aa: CASSIGVGSAKSEAFF

clone_size: many
cdr3_length: 13
v_call: TRBV20-1
d_call: -
j_call: TRBJ2-3
cdr3_nt: TGCAGTGCTAGAGTAAGCGGCACAGATACGCAGTATTTT
cdr3_aa: CSARVSGTDTQYF

clone_size: few
cdr3_length: 14
v_call: TRBV10-3
d_call: TRBD1
j_call: TRBJ1-1
cdr3_nt: TGTGCCACAGGACCGACAGGGTCTGGAACTGAAGCTTTCTTT
cdr3_aa: CATGPTGSGTEAFF

clone_size: few
cdr3_length: 14
v_call: TRBV28
d_call: -
j_call: TRBJ2-3
cdr3_nt: TGTGCCAGCGTCGGGGGCTGGAGCACAGATACGCAGTATTTT
cdr3_aa: CASVGGWSTDTQYF

clone_size: -
cdr3_length: 14
v_call: TRBV19
d_call: -
j_call: TRBJ1-5
cdr3_nt: TGTGCCAGTAGTCCCCTGGGGGCTGCTCAGCCCCAGCATTTT
cdr3_aa: CASSPLGAAQPQHF

clone_size: few
cdr3_length: 13
v_call: TRBV20-1
d_call: TRBD1
j_call: TRBJ2-3
cdr3_nt: TGCAGTGCTATCAGGGGGCATTTAGATACGCAGTATTTT
cdr3_aa: CSAIRGHLDTQYF

clone_size: few
cdr3_length: 18
v_call: TRBV7-3
d_call: TRBD2
j_call: TRBJ2-2
cdr3_nt: TGTGCCAGCAGCTTAAAGGTCGATAGCGGGGGCAGGACCGGGGAGCTGTTTTTT
cdr3_aa: CASSLKVDSGGRTGELFF

clone_size: -
cdr3_length: 11
v_call: TRBV20-1
d_call: -
j_call: TRBJ2-3
cdr3_nt: TGCAGTGCCGTCCCTTCAGATACGCAGTATTTT
cdr3_aa: CSAVPSDTQYF

clone_size: -
cdr3_length: 14
v_call: TRBV28
d_call: -
j_call: TRBJ1-2
cdr3_nt: TGTGCCAGCACCACCGGTTGGGGGGGCTATGGCTACACCTTC
cdr3_aa: CASTTGWGGYGYTF

clone_size: many
cdr3_length: 14
v_call: TRBV27
d_call: -
j_call: TRBJ2-1
cdr3_nt: TGTGCCAGCAGTTTAAACCAAAACTACAATGAGCAGTTCTTC
cdr3_aa: CASSLNQNYNEQFF

clone_size: few
cdr3_length: 16
v_call: TRBV7-2
d_call: TRBD2
j_call: TRBJ2-3
cdr3_nt: TGTGCCAGCAGCCTCACTAGCGGGGGGGAGGTAAATACGCAGTATTTT
cdr3_aa: CASSLTSGGEVNTQYF

clone_size: -
cdr3_length: 14
v_call: TRBV7-8
d_call: -
j_call: TRBJ1-2
cdr3_nt: TGTGCCAGCAGCTGGGGGGACGGAGCCTATGGCTACACCTTC
cdr3_aa: CASSWGDGAYGYTF

clone_size: -
cdr3_length: 12
v_call: TRBV7-2
d_call: -
j_call: TRBJ2-7
cdr3_nt: TGTGCCCCGGGACAAAGCTCCTACGAGCAGTACTTC
cdr3_aa: CAPGQSSYEQYF

clone_size: many
cdr3_length: 15
v_call: TRBV12-3/TRBV12-4
d_call: TRBD2
j_call: TRBJ2-3
cdr3_nt: TGTGCCAGCATGCCCCGACTAGCGGGAATAGATACGCAGTATTTT
cdr3_aa: CASMPRLAGIDTQYF

clone_size: -
cdr3_length: 17
v_call: TRBV27
d_call: -
j_call: TRBJ1-2
cdr3_nt: TGTGCCAGCAGTTTGTTTCCCAAGGGGGATACTAACTATGGCTACACCTTC
cdr3_aa: CASSLFPKGDTNYGYTF

clone_size: many
cdr3_length: 13
v_call: TRBV25-1
d_call: -
j_call: TRBJ1-1
cdr3_nt: TGTGCCAGCAGTTCCGGGTTCGGCACTGAAGCTTTCTTT
cdr3_aa: CASSSGFGTEAFF

clone_size: -
cdr3_length: 14
v_call: TRBV10-1
d_call: -
j_call: TRBJ2-1
cdr3_nt: TGCGCCAGCAGTGGAGGGAACCCTAACAGTGAGCAGTTCTTC
cdr3_aa: CASSGGNPNSEQFF

clone_size: -
cdr3_length: 14
v_call: TRBV12-3/TRBV12-4
d_call: -
j_call: TRBJ2-7
cdr3_nt: TGTGCCAGCCGCTCCGGGACGGGCTCCTACGAGCAGTACTTC
cdr3_aa: CASRSGTGSYEQYF